This TCR beta chain was identified during a study of OX40 agonist ivuxolimab in advanced cancers. This CDR3 contains 14 residues. Germline V lookup: CDR1 SGHRS, CDR2 YFSETQ. Worth noting for this clone: Its specificity is not known. At one boundary the junction diverges from the germline segment, which might be a read error.

Using immunoSEQ multiplex PCR, the repertoire was profiled, and TCRdb retains in-frame clones only, with some absent. The sample yields about 74,000 clones, roughly 80% seen once. Points from the study as a whole: Still undetermined is the antigen specificity of the expanded peripheral T cells. CD8+ T cells showed, on average, more clonal expansion than CD4+ cells.

The sequence derives from an adult with an advanced solid tumor such as melanoma, head and neck, liver or kidney cancer. The specimen comprised CD4+ or CD8+ T cells sorted from blood, sampled in a trial of the OX40 agonist ivuxolimab. The chain employs TRBV5-1 and TRBJ1-1; tentative D call: TRBD1 (6 bases). In DNA form, the CDR3 reads TGCGCCAGCACCTTGGGGGCCGCGAACACTGAAGCTTTCTTT. It specifies CASTLGAANTEAFF.